A selection of T cell receptor beta chains follows, all from one sample in a study of T cell changes during pregnancy in multiple sclerosis. Clones were sequenced by immunoSEQ multiplex PCR, and TCRdb holds only the in-frame ones, with some missing. The sample has 85,000 to 120,000 clones, 75% to 95% seen once. The sample consisted of peripheral blood, taken before pregnancy. These receptors were obtained from a female donor with multiple sclerosis, enrolled in a pregnancy study. CDR3s leave out the opening cysteine and the closing phenylalanine or tryptophan. The D gene is left open where the match is weak. Not all rows give a size; the values are once, few, many and, for expanded clones, a class.

NA	TRBJ1-1	TRBV29-1	NA	SVAAMNTEAF
NA	TRBJ2-1	TRBV7-3	TRBD2	ASSSSGTSVYNEQF
NA	TRBJ1-2	TRBV2	TRBD1	ASRGQANYGYT
NA	TRBJ1-2	TRBV19	NA	ASRSMAVYYGYT
NA	TRBJ2-2	TRBV6-1	TRBD2	ASSWTSGDTGELF
NA	TRBJ2-1	TRBV9	NA	ASSVAHYNEQF
NA	TRBJ2-3	TRBV27	NA	ASSRGTDTQY
few	TRBJ1-5	TRBV21-1	NA	ASSITLRTGSSNQPQH
NA	TRBJ2-7	TRBV30	NA	AWSVTRSSYEQY
NA	TRBJ2-5	TRBV30	TRBD2	ACTTGGPTQY
NA	TRBJ2-7	TRBV27	NA	ASSPAGTAPYEQY
NA	TRBJ1-2	TRBV6-1	TRBD1	ASSLTGVYGYT
NA	TRBJ1-2	TRBV29-1	TRBD1	SVIQQGALGYT
few	TRBJ2-7	TRBV7-8	TRBD1	ASSQGTGRNYEQY
NA	TRBJ1-3	TRBV18	NA	ASSLDMISGNTIY
few	TRBJ2-7	TRBV19	NA	ASSIEAKISYEQY